This T cell receptor (beta chain) derives from a study of beta chain features in type 1 diabetes. General study findings and limits: Patients with Type 1 diabetes showed moderately but significantly shorter TCRB CDR3s in all four CD4+ subsets.

Turning to this clone: Its antigen is undetermined.

Sequencing targeted expressed TCRB transcripts, as all isolated RNA had been reverse transcribed. Using immunoSEQ multiplex PCR, the repertoire was profiled, and TCRdb retains in-frame clones only, with some absent. This table has approximately 160,000 clones, almost 65% appearing once. V was shortened by 4 bases and J by 3 bases, with 5 bases between the two germline ends. This CDR3 region has 12 residues. Germline CDR1 is SGHDT and CDR2 is YYEEEE. The chain joins TRBV5-6 to TRBJ2-1; no firm D call. Sequencing used naive CD4+ T cells from blood. The sequence was collected from a young man with type 1 diabetes. Written as DNA, the CDR3 is TGTGCCAGCAGCAACAGCTACAATGAGCAGTTCTTC. Translating gives CASSNSYNEQFF.